This section outlines one T cell receptor beta chain sequence together with its context. Its antigen remains unidentified. The table came from immunoSEQ multiplex PCR; TCRdb's copy has only in-frame clones and leaves some out. This table has over a million clones, roughly 74% appearing once. This CDR3 has 14 residues. Germline-derived CDR1 and CDR2 are MDHEN and SYDVKM. The ends were cut back, 1 base at V and 3 bases at J, with 9 bases in the middle. This specimen belongs to a study of shared clonotypes between healthy human individuals. The study, taken as a whole, reports: Compared with clonotypes that all four donors shared, non-shared clonotypes had lower generation probabilities. Genetic and exposure-history diversity was limited by the few donors.

Every contributor of samples was a Caucasian grown-up residing in Nashville, Tennessee. The sequence came from a man aged 18 to 35 in good health. Some clones in this sample may be carry-over from other donors' samples. Sequencing was performed on memory CD4+ T cells from PBMCs. Subset meaning: CD45RA-negative fraction. The chain recombines TRBV28 with TRBJ2-5; D is possibly TRBD1 or TRBD2 (5 bases each). The CDR3 DNA sequence: TGTGCCAGCAGTTTATCGGGGACGGAAGAGACCCAGTACTTC. Protein sequence: CASSLSGTEETQYF.